The 21 T cell receptor beta chains listed next were all sequenced from one sample in a study of blood T cells in healthy people across ages. Using a J-beta primer mix together with a sample-barcoded 5' primer, a second PCR was run for roughly 7 to 12 cycles. One entry per CDR3 protein, called by TCRdb with MiXCR from the 5' RACE reads. The sample lists approximately 850,000 distinct CDR3 sequences; 55% to 75% were seen once. The sequencing input was blood. The origin of the receptors is a man aged 25 to 45 in good health.

The CDR3 coding sequence is TGCAGTGCTCGGACTAGCGGGAGGGCCTTTCTCTACAATGAGCAGTTCTTC. Encoded protein: CSARTSGRAFLYNEQFF. J is TRBJ2-1 and V is TRBV20-1; 15 bases fit TRBD2. CDR1 and CDR2 (germline): DFQATT, SNEGSKA (reference sequence). CDR3 length equals 17 residues. V shed 5 bases and J 3 bases; nucleotides not matched to a gene: 8.

The chain joins TRBV27 to TRBJ2-5; D might be TRBD1 (6 bases). The V gene lost 9 bases and the J gene lost 3 bases, with 8 bases spanning the gap. From germline, CDR1 is MNHEY and CDR2 SMNVEV (reference sequence). The CDR3 is 11 residues long. CDR3 amino acids: CARQGKETQYF. The CDR3 DNA reads as TGTGCCAGGCAGGGGAAAGAGACCCAGTACTTC.

The V and J genes are TRBV20-1 and TRBJ2-1, with TRBD2 matching over 8 bases. V dropped 3 bases and J dropped 9; count of bases not matched to a gene: 16. Germline V gene data show CDR1 as DFQATT and CDR2 as SNEGSKA (reference sequence). The CDR3 is 16 amino acids. The DNA for the CDR3 is TGCAGTGCTAGGGAGGCGGTCGGACTAGCTCTTTCTGAGCAGTTCTTC. This gives the protein CSAREAVGLALSEQFF.

The V call is TRBV29-1, the J call TRBJ1-1; D remains ambiguous. The germline V gene encodes CDR1 SQVTM and CDR2 ANQGSEA. The CDR3 is 17 residues long. V lost 3 bases, J lost 0 bases, and 20 bases lay in between. CDR3 DNA sequence: TGCAGCGTTGATCACTCAGCTCTATTTCGGATGAACACTGAAGCTTTCTTT. This sequence encodes CSVDHSALFRMNTEAFF. Full variable domain (outside the CDR3, taken from reference TRBV29-1 and TRBJ1-1): SAVISQKPSRDICQRGTSLTIQCQVDSQVTMMFWYRQQPGQSLTLIATANQGSEATYESGFVIDKFPISRPNLTFSTLTVSNMSPEDSSIYLCSVDHSALFRMNTEAFFGQGTRLTVV.

The chain employs TRBV6-1 and TRBJ2-1, with 8 bases matching TRBD1. Trimming took 7 bases from V and 7 from J; bases not matched to a gene: 9. Looked up from germline, CDR1 is MNHNS and CDR2 is SASEGT. This CDR3 has 14 residues. CDR3 nucleotide sequence: TGTGCCAGCATGGTCAGGGGGCGCGCGAATGAGCAGTTCTTC. It translates to CASMVRGRANEQFF.

The chain uses TRBV7-2 and TRBJ2-3; possible D gene TRBD1, 5 bases. V lost 5 bases to trimming and J lost 5 bases, with 20 bases between them. The CDR3 totals 16 residues. CDR1 and CDR2 (germline): SGHTA, FQGNSA. CDR3 DNA sequence: TGTGCCAGCAGCCGAGCACATCAGGGTGTTCAAGATACGCAGTATTTT. Protein sequence: CASSRAHQGVQDTQYF.

The gene calls are TRBV12-3 or TRBV12-4 and TRBJ2-5; a possible D gene is TRBD1 (5 bases). The length of the CDR3 is 14 residues. Trimming stripped 6 bases from V and 11 bases from J, with 22 bases between. The chain's CDR3 is CASRGQGRYNEQYF. For the CDR3, the DNA is TGTGCCAGCAGAGGACAAGGACGTTACAATGAGCAGTACTTC.

This clonotype was counted only a few times. This chain links TRBV7-2 with TRBJ2-4; 10 bases match TRBD1. This CDR3 comprises 15 residues. Trimming at V came to 5 bases and at J to 8 bases, leaving 9 bases not matched to a gene. CDR1 is SGHTA, CDR2 FQGNSA, per germline. Here the CDR3 DNA reads TGTGCCAGCAGCCCGAGGACAGGGGGTACAGACATTCAGTACTTC. Translated, it gives CASSPRTGGTDIQYF.

The chain employs TRBV3-1 and TRBJ2-5; D possibly uses TRBD1 or TRBD2 (5 bases each). CDR1 and CDR2 from the germline V gene are LGHDT and YNNKEL (reference sequence). This CDR3 comprises 14 residues. Trimming took off 0 bases at V and 9 bases at J, with 14 bases between the two ends. In DNA form, the CDR3 reads TGTGCCAGCAGCCAAGATGGGACCGAGAGAGCCCAGTACTTC. Its protein product is CASSQDGTERAQYF.

The chain joins TRBV6-5 to TRBJ1-2; 7 nucleotides match TRBD1. Germline CDR1 is MNHEY and CDR2 is SVGAGI. The CDR3 loop spans 16 amino acids. The V gene end was trimmed by 8 bases and the J gene end by 6 bases; junction bases not matched to a gene: 18. In DNA, the CDR3 is TGTGCCAGCGGAGATCCGGGACAGATTCAGGTCGATGGCTACACCTTC. Protein sequence: CASGDPGQIQVDGYTF.

The chain couples TRBV12-3 or TRBV12-4 to TRBJ1-4; D is possibly TRBD1 (5 bases). V dropped 2 bases and J dropped 12 bases, with 19 bases sitting between them. The length of the CDR3 is 15 residues. CDR3 sequence reads: CASSLQGDLLVELFF. Here the CDR3 DNA reads TGTGCCAGCAGTTTACAGGGAGACTTGTTGGTGGAACTGTTTTTT.

The gene calls are TRBV12-3 or TRBV12-4 and TRBJ2-4; 10 bases line up with TRBD2. The DNA end is more similar to TRBJ2-7, so the J call may be wrong. This CDR3 spans 14 amino acids. CDR3 coding DNA: TGTGCCAGCAGTTTGTCTAGCGGGAGTTTCGAGCAGTACTTC. Protein product: CASSLSSGSFEQYF.

The V call is TRBV10-3, the J call TRBJ1-5; D unclear. Germline V gene sequence: CDR1 ENHRY, CDR2 SYGVKD. The CDR3 is 14 amino acids. The V end was cut by 2 bases, the J end by 2 bases, with 7 bases between. The CDR3 DNA reads as TGTGCCATCAGTGAGCAGCGGGGCAATCAGCCCCAGCATTTT. This gives the protein CAISEQRGNQPQHF.

The V and J genes are TRBV4-1 and TRBJ2-3; D assignment may be TRBD1 or TRBD2 (6 bases each). Trimming removed 1 base from V and 2 bases from J, with 16 bases in between. This CDR3 is 17 amino acids long. Germline values: CDR1 MGHRA, CDR2 YSYEKL. DNA for the CDR3: TGCGCCAGCAGCCAAGTTTTAGCGGCAGGGGACACAGATACGCAGTATTTT. It is translated as CASSQVLAAGDTDTQYF.

This clonotype was counted a single time. The rearrangement uses TRBV30 and TRBJ1-2, with D uncertain. This CDR3 is 12 amino acids long. Trimming took 0 bases from V and 7 from J, leaving 9 bases between them. Germline V gene data show CDR1 as GTSNPN and CDR2 as SVGIG (reference sequence). The CDR3 bases are TGTGCCTGGAGTGTTTCGCAGCCTGGCTACACCTTC. Translating gives CAWSVSQPGYTF.

This clonotype was seen a few times. The rearrangement uses TRBV12-3 or TRBV12-4 and TRBJ1-5; 7 bases are a match to TRBD1. Losses at the gene ends were 10 bases for V and 5 bases for J; bases not matched to a gene: 5. CDR3 length: 12 residues. The CDR3 nucleotides are TGTGCCACCGCGACAGGGTATCAGCCCCAGCATTTT. It codes for CATATGYQPQHF.

The chain couples TRBV20-1 to TRBJ2-1; D unresolved. There are 12 residues in the CDR3. Germline V lookup: CDR1 DFQATT, CDR2 SNEGSKA (reference sequence). The V gene lost 5 bases and the J gene lost 6 bases, with 11 bases spanning the gap. This chain's CDR3 is CSAPAKFNEQFF. CDR3 in DNA: TGCAGTGCTCCCGCAAAATTCAATGAGCAGTTCTTC.

The chain joins TRBV20-1 to TRBJ2-3, with 8 bases that match TRBD2. V dropped 5 bases and J dropped 5; count of bases not matched to a gene: 9. The germline V gene encodes CDR1 DFQATT and CDR2 SNEGSKA (reference sequence). The CDR3 totals 14 residues. The CDR3: CSAPLSGKGDTQYF. The CDR3 bases are TGCAGTGCTCCCCTTAGCGGGAAGGGAGATACGCAGTATTTT.

The chain has TRBV4-3 and TRBJ2-7; TRBD2 matches at 10 bases. The germline CDR1 and CDR2 sequences are LGHNA and YSLEER. This CDR3 has 15 residues. The trim removed 1 base at V and 7 bases at J, leaving 7 bases unmatched. CDR3 amino acids: CASSQGASGRGEQYF. CDR3 DNA sequence: TGCGCCAGCAGCCAAGGTGCTAGCGGGAGAGGGGAGCAGTACTTC.

This clonotype was seen a single time. V gene TRBV5-1 combines with J gene TRBJ2-5, with D tentatively TRBD1 (5 bases). V lost 4 bases to trimming and J lost 2 bases, with 18 bases between them. This CDR3 contains 16 residues. Germline V gene lookup returns CDR1 SGHRS and CDR2 YFSETQ. CDR3 nucleotides: TGCGCCAGCAGCAAGGACACAAGATCGATTCAAGAGACCCAGTACTTC. It codes for CASSKDTRSIQETQYF.

This chain uses TRBV28 with TRBJ1-2; D possibly corresponds to TRBD1 (6 bases). The V gene lost 4 bases and the J gene lost 1 base, with 13 bases spanning the gap. Per the germline V gene, CDR1 is MDHEN and CDR2 is SYDVKM. The CDR3 covers 15 residues. CDR3 residues: CASSSGTTVNYGYTF. CDR3 nucleotides: TGTGCCAGCAGTTCTGGGACAACCGTTAACTATGGCTACACCTTC.